Listed below are T cell receptor beta chains from one sample, sequenced in a study of T cells after yellow fever vaccination. TCRdb redid the calling of the 5' RACE reads with MiXCR, one entry per CDR3 protein. The sample holds approximately 330,000 distinct CDR3 sequences; about 4% are singletons and the top ten take about 22%. Sample: PBMCs, taken 5 days after the yellow fever booster vaccination. Receptors originate from a man aged 18 to 30 who received the YFV17D yellow fever vaccine. Each CDR3 is given with its conserved first and last residue. Each record gives: CDR3 length, clone size, V gene, J gene, D gene, CDR3 protein, CDR3 DNA. The D gene is left open where the match is weak. Size is stated for part of the rows, as once, few or many counts, or as a class when the clone is expanded.

15,many,TRBV29-1,TRBJ2-1,TRBD2,CSVEAPLAGVNEQFF,TGCAGCGTTGAAGCCCCGCTAGCGGGGGTAAATGAGCAGTTCTTC
14,few,TRBV19,TRBJ1-5,NA,CASSASGVQQPQHF,TGTGCCAGTAGCGCCAGTGGGGTACAACAGCCCCAGCATTTT
15,many,TRBV9,TRBJ2-5,TRBD1,CASSVDRGFQETQYF,TGTGCCAGCAGCGTGGACAGGGGATTCCAAGAGACCCAGTACTTC
17,NA,TRBV9,TRBJ2-3,TRBD2,CASSELGLAGKTDTQYF,TGTGCCAGCAGCGAGCTTGGACTAGCGGGGAAGACAGATACGCAGTATTTT
13,few,TRBV5-4,TRBJ1-1,TRBD1,CANLDRGGTEAFF,TGTGCCAACCTAGACAGGGGCGGCACTGAAGCTTTCTTT
14,few,TRBV5-1,TRBJ2-2,NA,CASSLYQGTGELFF,TGCGCCAGCAGCTTGTACCAGGGCACCGGGGAGCTGTTTTTT
14,few,TRBV30,TRBJ2-5,NA,CAWSEQGYQETQYF,TGTGCCTGGAGTGAGCAGGGCTACCAAGAGACCCAGTACTTC
16,NA,TRBV7-8,TRBJ1-2,TRBD1,CASSPRQGATGYGYTF,TGTGCCAGCAGCCCCAGACAGGGGGCAACGGGCTATGGCTACACCTTC
15,few,TRBV7-2,TRBJ1-2,NA,CASSLREGQIYGYTF,TGTGCCAGCAGCTTAAGAGAGGGGCAGATATATGGCTACACCTTC
17,NA,TRBV4-3,TRBJ2-1,TRBD2,CASSQDQAGDRGNEQFF,TGCGCCAGCAGCCAAGATCAAGCGGGGGACCGGGGAAATGAGCAGTTCTTC
15,few,TRBV6-6,TRBJ2-7,TRBD1,CASSSDRLSSYEQYF,TGTGCCAGCAGTTCGGACAGGCTAAGCTCCTACGAGCAGTACTTC
17,NA,TRBV14,TRBJ1-1,TRBD1,CASSQASGQGRGTEAFF,TGTGCCAGCAGCCAAGCCTCGGGACAGGGGCGGGGGACTGAAGCTTTCTTT
16,few,TRBV7-9,TRBJ1-4,TRBD1,CASSLGQGRSNEKLFF,TGTGCCAGCAGTTTAGGACAGGGCCGTTCTAATGAAAAACTGTTTTTT
13,NA,TRBV30,TRBJ1-1,NA,CAWSVAGDTEAFF,TGTGCCTGGAGTGTCGCCGGAGACACTGAAGCTTTCTTT
15,many,TRBV4-3,TRBJ2-7,NA,CASSQEGRGSNEQYF,TGCGCCAGCAGCCAAGAGGGAAGGGGTTCGAACGAGCAGTACTTC
12,few,TRBV6-5,TRBJ1-1,NA,CASGLGSTEAFF,TGTGCCAGCGGGCTGGGGTCGACTGAAGCTTTCTTT
18,NA,TRBV7-2,TRBJ1-5,NA,CASSLGFRAGGSNQPQHF,TGTGCCAGCAGCTTAGGCTTTAGGGCAGGAGGAAGCAATCAGCCCCAGCATTTT
15,few,TRBV28,TRBJ1-5,NA,CASSLIGNSNQPQHF,TGTGCCAGCAGTTTAATCGGAAATAGCAATCAGCCCCAGCATTTT
12,NA,TRBV12-3/TRBV12-4,TRBJ2-4,TRBD1,CASSFARTGQYF,TGTGCCAGCAGTTTCGCCAGGACAGGGCAGTACTTC
18,NA,TRBV6-5,TRBJ2-6,NA,CASIIARPDGSGANVLTF,TGTGCCAGCATCATCGCCAGACCAGATGGGTCTGGGGCCAACGTCCTGACTTTC
14,NA,TRBV9,TRBJ2-3,NA,CASSVVAAGDTQYF,TGTGCCAGCAGCGTAGTGGCCGCGGGAGATACGCAGTATTTT
14,few,TRBV5-4,TRBJ1-1,NA,CASSIWDGYTEAFF,TGTGCCAGCAGCATATGGGACGGGTACACTGAAGCTTTCTTT
15,NA,TRBV5-1,TRBJ1-5,NA,CASSLAGVHYQPQHF,TGCGCCAGCAGCTTGGCAGGGGTACACTATCAGCCCCAGCATTTT